This T cell receptor beta chain appears in the sequencing data of a study of shared clonotypes between healthy human individuals (TCRdb year 2020). About the full investigation: The cohort comprised two women and a few men aged 18 to 49 years. For each donor, CD4 naive and CD4 memory were each given three plates, CD8 naive was given two plates, and CD8 memory was given one plate. Blood TCR repertoires of roughly 5 healthy adults were deeply sequenced to estimate repertoire size and the extent of clonotype sharing between individuals. Between about 0.9 and 9 billion PBMCs per donor were obtained by leukapheresis. Libraries were prepared and TCR repertoires were sequenced by different laboratories using diverse techniques, in order to increase sequencing depth and limit assay-specific biases.

Using the deep immunoSEQ assay, TCR CDR3 regions were amplified from genomic DNA by multiplex PCR. Genomic DNA extracted from each cell subset was distributed evenly over all wells of several immunoSEQ 96-well plates, and each plate served as one replicate. Each replicate PCR for sorted subsets received about 0.2 ug genomic DNA, equal to about 30,000 T cell genomes. Purified libraries were measured with a Qubit 3.0 fluorometer, size-checked on a Bioanalyzer 2100, and measured again with the KAPA Library Quantification kit. Every immunoSEQ 96-well plate was sequenced on a separate single-read 150-cycle Illumina NextSeq 550 flow cell. In the source study's methods: The immunoSEQ output contained only junctional sequences without quality scores, so filtering could not match that applied to full-length reads. Sequences were annotated with PyIR, a Python wrapper for IgBLAST v1.9, and V/J genes and CDR3 were assigned using IMGT germline references. Reads were filtered out if the reads had weak V/J assignments (E-value above 1e-6), no CDR3, stop codons, out-of-frame junctions, or ambiguous translated residues. A V3J clonotype was defined by an identical inferred V gene, J gene, and CDR3 amino acid sequence. To compute the percentage overlap between repertoires, the number of shared unique clonotypes was divided by the size of the smaller repertoire. Three approaches were used to assess repertoire richness: RTK rarefaction, the Chao1 estimator, and Recon v2.1 estimates of unobserved clonotypes. Generation probabilities were computed with OLGA for all TCRbeta clonotypes obtained by the gDNA method from a few donors. Entries here come from immuneACCESS through TCRdb and include only in-frame sequences with V and J called. Some clones fail to appear in such tables; in the studies checked, an unresolved V gene covers under half of the shortfall, and the cause of the remainder is unknown. V, J and clone size reflect that table, while D and trimming were determined from the DNA. For this sample there are fewer than 700,000 clones; roughly 95% appear just once. The top ten clones comprise about 0.11% of the sample.

About this clone itself: Its antigen is not yet known. One base away there is no much larger clone; base qualities are not given.

The germline V gene (reference sequence) sets CDR1 to MNHEY and CDR2 to SMNVEV. V is pared back by 6 bases and J by 8 bases, with 16 bases lying between the germline termini. The CDR3, from cysteine to phenylalanine, totals 13 residues. Of the read, only the CDR3 DNA is kept; its 39 bases are in frame from base 1. Study-level results and caveats: Sampling was limited to blood, and TCR repertoires in tissue likely differ from TCR repertoires in blood. Pairwise subsampling indicated that sequencing depth was expected to affect the degree of clonotype sharing among donors. Naive subsets generally had larger estimated clonotype richness than memory subsets did. When four donors were compared, the shared fraction of clonotypes was 5% to 6.5% for naive CD4, approximately 3.3% for naive CD8, 2% to 2.5% for memory CD4, and 0.35% to 0.4% for memory CD8. Compared with non-shared clonotypes, the clonotypes found in all four sorted-subset donors had higher generation probabilities. Rarefaction of sorted-subset datasets indicated incomplete sequencing despite the large sequencing depth. Because the study included a small number of donors, the genetic and exposure-history diversity represented was limited.

CD8 naive samples were obtained by positive selection for CCR7 among CD45RO-negative cells, yielding a CD45RA+CCR7+ population from which TemRA cells were excluded. The donors were healthy, HIV-negative adults with no recently reported acute infections or vaccinations. Only Caucasian adults living in Nashville, Tennessee, USA were represented among the donors. After blood collection by leukapheresis, PBMCs were isolated using Ficoll-Histopaque density gradient centrifugation and then cryopreserved in the vapor phase of liquid nitrogen. Purity and quantity of every magnetically sorted T cell population were checked by analytical flow cytometry. Genomic DNA was isolated from each sorted fraction and quantified by UV absorbance on a Nanodrop 2000c.

This receptor was obtained from a woman aged 25 to 45 in good health. The receptor chain draws on TRBV27 and TRBJ1-2; D gene: possibly TRBD1, on 5 matching bases. The material sequenced was naive CD8+ T cells sorted from blood. This sample's cell subset or site label indicates: CD45RA+CCR7+. The nucleotide sequence is given as TGTGCCAGCAGGTCCCGGGACCGGGTAGGCTACACCTTC. Its protein is CASRSRDRVGYTF.